This T cell receptor (beta chain) was sequenced for a study of tumor and adjacent non-tumor tissue in lung cancer. Background on the study: Aged about 31 to 76 years, patients included 10 men and 5 women with stage I to III disease.

As to this clonotype: Its antigen is undetermined. A read error may produce the germline difference seen at one junction end.

TCRbeta libraries were built with three rounds of nested PCR, modified from ARM-PCR. TCRdb used MiXCR to reprocess the multiplex PCR reads, holding one entry per CDR3 protein. The sample lists some 51,000 distinct CDR3 sequences; roughly 60% were seen once. RNA was extracted from bulk tissue without any cell sorting. Distant lung tissue was collected more than 3 cm away from the tumor edge. Donors were chemotherapy-naive, newly diagnosed lung cancer surgical patients in China, August–late 2014. Germline values: CDR1 MNHNS, CDR2 SASEGT. This CDR3 is built from 15 residues. General study points: Normal lung showed higher cumulative top 100 clone frequency than tumor. Higher tumor TCR diversity was associated with shorter survival.

Input material: distant non-tumor lung tissue. V is TRBV6-1 and J is TRBJ2-7; D assignment may be TRBD1 or TRBD2 (6 bases each). The receptor comes from a woman aged 70 to 79 with non-small cell lung cancer. CDR3 in DNA: TGTGCTAGCAGTGGGGGCGCTAGCGTCCTCAACGAGCAGTACTTC. Residues: CASSGGASVLNEQYF.